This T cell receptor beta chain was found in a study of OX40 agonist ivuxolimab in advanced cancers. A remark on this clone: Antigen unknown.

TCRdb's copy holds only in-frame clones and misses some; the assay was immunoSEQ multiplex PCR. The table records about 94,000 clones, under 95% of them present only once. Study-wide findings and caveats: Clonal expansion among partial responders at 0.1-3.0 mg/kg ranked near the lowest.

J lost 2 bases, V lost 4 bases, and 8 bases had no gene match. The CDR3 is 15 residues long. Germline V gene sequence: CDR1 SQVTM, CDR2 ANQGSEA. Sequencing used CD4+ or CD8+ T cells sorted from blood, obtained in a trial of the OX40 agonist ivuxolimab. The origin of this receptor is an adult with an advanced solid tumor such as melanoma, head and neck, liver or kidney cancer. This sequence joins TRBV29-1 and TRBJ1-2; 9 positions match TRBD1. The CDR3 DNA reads TGCAGCGTTGCAGGGACAGGGCTGGGGAACTATGGCTACACCTTC. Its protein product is CSVAGTGLGNYGYTF.